The present TCR beta chain was sequenced within a study of T cell repertoires in cytomegalovirus infection. Across the whole study: CMV infection together with matching HLA type was indicated by public TCR beta signatures. Points from the study as a whole: HLA-C-restricted CMV-specific TCR beta clonotypes prevailed in the ex vivo response.

The CDR3 has 13 amino acids. Germline lookup yields CDR1 MNHEY and CDR2 SMNVEV (reference sequence). Trimming shortened V by 5 bases and J by 2 bases, and 7 bases separated the two germline ends. TCRdb re-called the reads through MiXCR, storing one row per CDR3 protein. The sample consists of 400,000 to 600,000 distinct CDR3 sequences, approximately 46% of them appearing once. This clonotype has just a few counts. Its antigen is undetermined. This sequence was found in a human donor in good health (CMV status not recorded). Some clones in this sample may be carry-over from other donors' samples. The chain couples TRBV27 to TRBJ1-5; D remains ambiguous. The sequencing here drew on cultured PBMCs, taken from culture after CMV antigen stimulation. The CDR3 region is CASSKGGNQPQHF. DNA for the CDR3: TGTGCCAGCAGTAAAGGAGGCAATCAGCCCCAGCATTTT.